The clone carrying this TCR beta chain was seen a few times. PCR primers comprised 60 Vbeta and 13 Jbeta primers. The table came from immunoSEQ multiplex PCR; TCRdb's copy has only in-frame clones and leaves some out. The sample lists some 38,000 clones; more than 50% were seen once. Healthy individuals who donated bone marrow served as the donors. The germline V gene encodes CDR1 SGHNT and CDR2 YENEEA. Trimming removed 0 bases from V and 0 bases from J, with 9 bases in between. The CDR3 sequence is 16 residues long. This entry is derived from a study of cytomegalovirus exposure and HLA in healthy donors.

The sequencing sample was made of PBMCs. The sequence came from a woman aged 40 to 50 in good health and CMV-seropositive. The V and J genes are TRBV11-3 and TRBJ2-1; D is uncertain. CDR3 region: CASSLDGTNSYNEQFF. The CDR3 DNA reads TGTGCCAGCAGCTTAGATGGCACAAACTCCTACAATGAGCAGTTCTTC.